Each of the 2 T cell receptor beta chains below was sequenced from the same sample in a study of CD8 T cells in Susac syndrome. cDNA came from 0.5 to 1 ug RNA primed by random hexamers. TCRdb re-analysed the immunoSEQ multiplex PCR reads in MiXCR, keeping a single row per CDR3 protein. The table records about 210,000 distinct CDR3 sequences, around 96% of them present only once. The sequenced sample consisted of CD4+ T cells from PBMCs. The receptors derive from a human donor with multiple sclerosis.

The chain uses TRBV5-1 and TRBJ1-2; D unresolved. This CDR3 is built from 13 residues. Germline V gene data show CDR1 as SGHRS and CDR2 as YFSETQ. Deletions cut 4 bases from V and 4 bases from J, with 11 bases between. CDR3 bases: TGCGCCAGCAGCAAACAGCAGATCTATGGCTACACCTTC. It is translated as CASSKQQIYGYTF.

This clonotype appeared once. The V gene is TRBV20-1, the J gene TRBJ1-1; D perhaps matches TRBD1 (5 bases). Trimming removed 6 bases from V and 1 base from J, with 15 bases in between. The CDR3 loop spans 14 amino acids. Per germline, CDR1 DFQATT and CDR2 SNEGSKA (reference sequence). CDR3 protein: CSADQGGWNTEAFF. The CDR3, as DNA: TGCAGTGCCGACCAGGGTGGTTGGAACACTGAAGCTTTCTTT.